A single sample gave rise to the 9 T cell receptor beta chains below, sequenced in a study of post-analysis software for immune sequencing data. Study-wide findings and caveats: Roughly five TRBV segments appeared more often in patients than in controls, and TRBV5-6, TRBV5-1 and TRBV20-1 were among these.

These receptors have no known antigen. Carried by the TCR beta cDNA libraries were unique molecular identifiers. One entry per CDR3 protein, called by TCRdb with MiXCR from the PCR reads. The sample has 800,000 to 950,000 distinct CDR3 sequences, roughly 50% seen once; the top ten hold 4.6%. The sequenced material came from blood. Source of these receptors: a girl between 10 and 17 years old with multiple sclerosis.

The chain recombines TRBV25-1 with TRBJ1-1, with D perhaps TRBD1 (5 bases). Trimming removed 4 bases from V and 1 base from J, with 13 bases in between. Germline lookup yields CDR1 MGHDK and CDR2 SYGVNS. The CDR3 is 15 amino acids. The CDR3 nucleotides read TGTGCCAGCAGTGCTCATCGGGACCGGAACACTGAAGCTTTCTTT. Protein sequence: CASSAHRDRNTEAFF.

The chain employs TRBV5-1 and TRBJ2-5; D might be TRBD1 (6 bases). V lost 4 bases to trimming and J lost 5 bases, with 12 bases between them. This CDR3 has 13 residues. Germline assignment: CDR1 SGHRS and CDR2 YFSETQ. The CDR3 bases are TGCGCCAGCAGCCCCACAGGGATGGAGACCCAGTACTTC. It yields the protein CASSPTGMETQYF. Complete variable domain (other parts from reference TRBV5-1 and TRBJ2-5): KAGVTQTPRYLIKTRGQQVTLSCSPISGHRSVSWYQQTPGQGLQFLFEYFSETQRNKGNFPGRFSGRQFSNSRSEMNVSTLELGDSALYLCASSPTGMETQYFGPGTRLLVL.

CDR3 in amino acids: CASTGLSYEQYF. The CDR3 DNA reads TGTGCCAGCACCGGACTCTCTTACGAGCAGTACTTC. The chain combines TRBV5-6 with TRBJ2-5; D possibly corresponds to TRBD2 (5 bases). The end of the DNA is better explained by TRBJ2-7, so the J call may be wrong. Germline loops: CDR1 SGHDT, CDR2 YYEEEE. The CDR3 covers 12 residues.

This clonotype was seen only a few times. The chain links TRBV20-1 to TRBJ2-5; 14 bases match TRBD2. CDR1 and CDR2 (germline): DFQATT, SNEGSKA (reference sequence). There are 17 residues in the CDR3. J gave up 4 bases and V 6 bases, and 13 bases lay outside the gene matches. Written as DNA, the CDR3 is TGCAGTGCGATCGGACTAGCGGGAGGCCCCCCTCGAGAGACCCAGTACTTC. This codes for CSAIGLAGGPPRETQYF.

CDR3 region: CASSLSQGDGYTF. CDR3 nucleotides: TGCGCCAGCAGCTTATCACAGGGGGATGGCTACACCTTC. V usage is TRBV5-1 and J usage is TRBJ1-2; 8 bases line up with TRBD1. This CDR3 is built from 13 residues. Germline-derived CDR1 and CDR2 are SGHRS and YFSETQ. V shed 2 bases and J 6 bases; nucleotides not matched to a gene: 3. The variable domain in full, completed from reference TRBV5-1 and TRBJ1-2, reads KAGVTQTPRYLIKTRGQQVTLSCSPISGHRSVSWYQQTPGQGLQFLFEYFSETQRNKGNFPGRFSGRQFSNSRSEMNVSTLELGDSALYLCASSLSQGDGYTFGSGTRLTVV.

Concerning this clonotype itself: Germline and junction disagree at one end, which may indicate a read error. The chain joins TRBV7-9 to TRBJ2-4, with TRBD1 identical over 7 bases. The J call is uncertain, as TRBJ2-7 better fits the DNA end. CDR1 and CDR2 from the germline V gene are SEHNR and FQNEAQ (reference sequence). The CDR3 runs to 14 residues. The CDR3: CASSAGTVSHEQYF. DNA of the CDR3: TGTGCCAGCAGCGCCGGGACAGTCTCCCACGAGCAGTACTTC.

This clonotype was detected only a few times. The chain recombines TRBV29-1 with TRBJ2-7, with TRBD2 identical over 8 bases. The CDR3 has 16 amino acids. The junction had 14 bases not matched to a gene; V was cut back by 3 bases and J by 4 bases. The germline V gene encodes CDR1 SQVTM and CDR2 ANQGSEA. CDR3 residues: CSVETPFSGEGYEQYF. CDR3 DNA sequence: TGCAGCGTTGAGACACCCTTTAGCGGGGAGGGGTACGAGCAGTACTTC.

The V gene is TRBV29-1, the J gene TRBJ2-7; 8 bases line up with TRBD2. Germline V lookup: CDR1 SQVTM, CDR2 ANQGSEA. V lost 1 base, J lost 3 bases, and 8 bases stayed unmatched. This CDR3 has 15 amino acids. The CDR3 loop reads CSVEGGGRTGYEQYF. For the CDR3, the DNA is TGCAGCGTTGAAGGGGGCGGGAGGACGGGCTACGAGCAGTACTTC.

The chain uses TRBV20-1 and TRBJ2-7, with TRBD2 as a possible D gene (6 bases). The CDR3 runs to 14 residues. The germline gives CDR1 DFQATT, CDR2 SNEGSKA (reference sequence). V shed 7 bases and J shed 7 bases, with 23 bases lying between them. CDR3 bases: TGCAGTGGTTCGCGGGGCCCCTCCTACAATGAGCAGTACTTC. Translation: CSGSRGPSYNEQYF.